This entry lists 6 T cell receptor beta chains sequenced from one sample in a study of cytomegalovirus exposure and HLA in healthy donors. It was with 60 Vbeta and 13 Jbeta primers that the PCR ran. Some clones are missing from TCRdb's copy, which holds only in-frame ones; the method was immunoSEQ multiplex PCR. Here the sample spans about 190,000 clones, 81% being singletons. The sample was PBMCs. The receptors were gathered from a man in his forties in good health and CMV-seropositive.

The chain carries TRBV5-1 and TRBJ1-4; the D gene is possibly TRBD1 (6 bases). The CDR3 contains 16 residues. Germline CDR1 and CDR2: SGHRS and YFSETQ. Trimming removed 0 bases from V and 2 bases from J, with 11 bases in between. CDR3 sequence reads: CASSLAGAETNEKLFF. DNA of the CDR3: TGCGCCAGCAGCTTGGCAGGGGCTGAGACTAATGAAAAACTGTTTTTT.

CDR3 sequence (DNA): TGTGCCAGCAGCTTAGACCCTACCCCAAACATTCAGTACTTC. This codes for CASSLDPTPNIQYF. The rearrangement joins TRBV7-8 to TRBJ2-4; no clear D. Deletions cut 1 base from V and 6 bases from J, with 10 bases between. Germline loops: CDR1 SGHVS, CDR2 FQNEAQ. This CDR3 has 14 amino acids.

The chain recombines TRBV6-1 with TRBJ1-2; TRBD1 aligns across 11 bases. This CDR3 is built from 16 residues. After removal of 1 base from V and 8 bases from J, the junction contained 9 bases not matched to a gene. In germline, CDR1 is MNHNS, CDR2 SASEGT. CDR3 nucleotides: TGTGCCAGCAGTGAAGTTACTTGGGGGACAGGGGGAGGCTACACCTTC. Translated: CASSEVTWGTGGGYTF.

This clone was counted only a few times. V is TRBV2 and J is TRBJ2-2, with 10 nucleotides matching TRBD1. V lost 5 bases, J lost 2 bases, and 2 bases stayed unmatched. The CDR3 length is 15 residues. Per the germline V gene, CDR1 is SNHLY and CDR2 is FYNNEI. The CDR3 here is CASSRQGANTGELFF. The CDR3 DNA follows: TGTGCCAGCAGTAGACAGGGGGCAAACACCGGGGAGCTGTTTTTT.

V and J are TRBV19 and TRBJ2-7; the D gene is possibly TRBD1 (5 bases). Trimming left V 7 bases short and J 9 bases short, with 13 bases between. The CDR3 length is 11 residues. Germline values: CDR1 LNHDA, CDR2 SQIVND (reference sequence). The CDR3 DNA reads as TGTGCCAGTACAGGGAAGAGTGGGCAGTACTTC. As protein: CASTGKSGQYF.

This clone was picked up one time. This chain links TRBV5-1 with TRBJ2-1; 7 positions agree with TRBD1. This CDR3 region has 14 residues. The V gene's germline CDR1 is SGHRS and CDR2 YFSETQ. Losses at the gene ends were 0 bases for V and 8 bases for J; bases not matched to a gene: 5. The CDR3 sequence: CASSLAFDRDEQFF. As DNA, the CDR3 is TGCGCCAGCAGCTTGGCCTTCGACAGGGATGAGCAGTTCTTC.